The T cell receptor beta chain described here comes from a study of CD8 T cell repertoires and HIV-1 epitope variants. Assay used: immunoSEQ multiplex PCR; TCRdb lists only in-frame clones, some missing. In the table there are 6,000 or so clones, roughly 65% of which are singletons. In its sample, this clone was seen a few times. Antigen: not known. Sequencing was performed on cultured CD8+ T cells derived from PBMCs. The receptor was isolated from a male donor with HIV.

DNA of the CDR3: TGTGCCAGCAGTTCCGCCCCAGGGATTAGCAATCAGCCCCAGCATTTT. Translation: CASSSAPGISNQPQHF. V gene TRBV28 combines with J gene TRBJ1-5; D may be TRBD1 (5 bases). The V gene's germline CDR1 is MDHEN and CDR2 SYDVKM. This CDR3 region has 16 residues. Trimming shortened V by 4 bases and J by 0 bases, and 13 bases separated the two germline ends.